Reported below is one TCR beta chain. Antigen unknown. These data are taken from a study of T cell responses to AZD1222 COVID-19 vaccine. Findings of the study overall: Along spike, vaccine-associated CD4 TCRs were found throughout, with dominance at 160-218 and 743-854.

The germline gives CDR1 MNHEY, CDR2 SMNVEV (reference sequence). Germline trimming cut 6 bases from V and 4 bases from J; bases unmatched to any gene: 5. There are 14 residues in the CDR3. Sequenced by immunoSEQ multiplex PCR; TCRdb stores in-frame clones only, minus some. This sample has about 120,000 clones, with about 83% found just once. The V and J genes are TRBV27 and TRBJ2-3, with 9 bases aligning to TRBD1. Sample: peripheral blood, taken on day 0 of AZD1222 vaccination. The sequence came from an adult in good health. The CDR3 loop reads CASRRTGVADTQYF. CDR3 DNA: TGTGCCAGCAGACGGACAGGGGTGGCAGATACGCAGTATTTT.